The TCR beta chain described here comes from a study of glioma-infiltrating T cells. Study-level results: Gliomas, especially low-grade, showed above-expected tissue-blood divergence; non-neoplastic patients showed below. Very few CDR3 sequences were shared between tissue and blood.

Using RNA template, CDR3s of TCR alpha and beta were amplified with iRepertoire arm-PCR. Tissue mRNA or PBMC total RNA, roughly 100-400 ng, went into one-step reverse transcription and amplification. TCRdb itself ran the multiplex PCR reads through MiXCR, one entry per CDR3 protein. The sample has about 9,200 distinct CDR3 sequences, under 60% seen once. The trim removed 3 bases at V and 2 bases at J, leaving 7 bases unmatched. CDR3 length equals 15 residues. By sample fraction, this clonotype is medium-sized. Its specificity is unknown. The receptor was isolated from a human donor with low-grade glioma or glioblastoma, undergoing nonglioma brain surgery, or in good health (not recorded which). The chain is built from TRBV12-3 or TRBV12-4 and TRBJ2-7; 7 bases match TRBD2. The sequenced sample consisted of glioma tissue, nonneoplastic brain tissue, or PBMCs (not recorded which). The CDR3 region has the DNA TGTGCCAGCAGTTTTTCCGGGAGGACCACCTACGAGCAGTACTTC. Encoded protein: CASSFSGRTTYEQYF.